Listed here are 32 T cell receptor beta chains from one sample, sequenced in a study of cytomegalovirus exposure and HLA in healthy donors. Using immunoSEQ multiplex PCR, the repertoire was profiled, and TCRdb retains in-frame clones only, with some absent. The profile shows 90,000 or so clones, 96% of them singletons. The source material was PBMCs. The receptors come from a man aged 18 to 30 in good health and CMV-seronegative.

CDR3 loop: CACITGYEQYV. The CDR3 DNA reads TGTGCCTGTATAACAGGCTACGAGCAGTACGTC. This sequence joins TRBV30 and TRBJ2-7; perhaps TRBD1 as D (5 bases). V lost 6 bases, J lost 3 bases, and 9 bases lay in between. The CDR3 has 11 residues. Germline-derived CDR1 and CDR2 are GTSNPN and SVGIG (reference sequence).

The chain couples TRBV7-9 to TRBJ2-3, with D maybe TRBD1 (5 bases). The CDR3 covers 15 residues. The V end was cut by 5 bases, the J end by 4 bases, with 16 bases between. In germline, CDR1 is SEHNR, CDR2 FQNEAQ (reference sequence). The CDR3 nucleotides read TGTGCCAGCAGCGCCAGGCCCCCACAGGCAGATACGCAGTATTTT. Residues: CASSARPPQADTQYF.

The V and J genes are TRBV28 and TRBJ2-5, with 8 nucleotides matching TRBD2. This CDR3 spans 14 amino acids. V was pared by 4 bases and J by 5 bases, with 6 bases of the junction left unmatched. CDR1 is MDHEN, CDR2 SYDVKM, per germline. CDR3 coding DNA: TGTGCCAGCAGTTCCGGGAGGGGCGGGGAGACCCAGTACTTC. It codes for CASSSGRGGETQYF.

The chain recombines TRBV4-1 with TRBJ1-1; D is undetermined. CDR1 MGHRA and CDR2 YSYEKL come from the germline V gene. The CDR3 has 12 residues. V gave up 1 base and J gave up 8 bases, with 8 bases separating them. CDR3 loop: CASSQGAWEAFF. In nucleotides, the CDR3 is TGCGCCAGCAGCCAAGGGGCCTGGGAAGCTTTCTTT.

The chain combines TRBV6-1 with TRBJ2-5; unclear D gene. Germline V CDR1 and CDR2: MNHNS, SASEGT. The V gene lost 7 bases and the J gene lost 5 bases, with 14 bases spanning the gap. This CDR3 comprises 13 residues. In nucleotides, the CDR3 is TGTGCCAGCACTCGACATCCCCAGGAGACCCAGTACTTC. It yields the protein CASTRHPQETQYF.

The gene calls are TRBV6-9 and TRBJ2-7; no reliable D call. The CDR3 spans 16 residues. V gave up 1 base and J gave up 7 bases, with 20 bases separating them. Germline CDR1 and CDR2: MNHGY and SVAAGI. The CDR3 region has the DNA TGTGCCAGCAGTTATTGCCCCAGGACCAGCTACCGGGAGCAGTACGTC. This codes for CASSYCPRTSYREQYV.

This chain connects TRBV9 to TRBJ1-3, with D possibly TRBD1 on 6 matching bases. Trimming left V 6 bases short and J 2 bases short, with 24 bases between. The CDR3 spans 18 residues. Germline V CDR1 and CDR2: SGDLS, YYNGEE. The CDR3 is CASISRQGVWGPGNTIYF. CDR3 sequence (DNA): TGTGCCAGCATCAGCCGGCAGGGAGTATGGGGGCCTGGAAACACCATATATTTT.

This chain uses TRBV18 with TRBJ2-7; D remains unclear. The germline V gene encodes CDR1 KGHSH and CDR2 LQKENI. V was clipped by 1 base and J by 2 bases, with 6 bases between them. The CDR3 is 13 amino acids. The CDR3 spells CASSPQDTYEQYV. In nucleotides, the CDR3 is TGTGCCAGCTCACCACAAGACACCTACGAGCAGTACGTC.

The chain is built from TRBV19 and TRBJ2-7; D gene ambiguous. CDR3 length: 13 amino acids. Trimming pared 2 bases from V and 0 bases from J, leaving 5 bases between. Per germline, CDR1 LNHDA and CDR2 SQIVND (reference sequence). The CDR3 sequence is CASSIFYSYEQYF. The CDR3 nucleotides are TGTGCCAGTAGTATATTCTACTCCTACGAGCAGTACTTC.

This chain links TRBV18 with TRBJ1-1, with a weak D call TRBD1 (5 bases). Germline V gene sequence: CDR1 KGHSH, CDR2 LQKENI. Trimming took off 5 bases at V and 3 bases at J, with 16 bases between the two ends. There are 15 residues in the CDR3. CDR3 nucleotides: TGTGCCAGCTCAAGTAGAACAGGCTCGGACACTGAAGCTTTCTTT. This gives the protein CASSSRTGSDTEAFF. Full variable domain (missing parts from reference TRBV18 and TRBJ1-1): NAGVMQNPRHLVRRRGQEARLRCSPMKGHSHVYWYRQLPEEGLKFMVYLQKENIIDESGMPKERFSAEFPKEGPSILRIQQVVRGDSAAYFCASSSRTGSDTEAFFGQGTRLTVV.

The gene calls are TRBV4-3 and TRBJ1-4, with TRBD1 matching 9 bases. Per germline, CDR1 LGHNA and CDR2 YSLEER. J was trimmed by 2 bases and V by 1 base; bases with no gene match: 8. The CDR3 contains 18 residues. CDR3 sequence (DNA): TGCGCCAGCAGCCAAGTCTCAACAGGGGGCCCCACTAATGAAAAACTGTTTTTT. It translates to CASSQVSTGGPTNEKLFF.

This sequence joins TRBV4-1 and TRBJ1-2; no clear D gene. Germline V gene lookup returns CDR1 MGHRA and CDR2 YSYEKL. This CDR3 region has 14 residues. V lost 0 bases, J lost 5 bases, and 10 bases lay in between. The CDR3 DNA reads as TGCGCCAGCAGCCAAGATGGCGGTGGGTATGGCTACACCTTC. This gives the protein CASSQDGGGYGYTF.

The chain has TRBV12-5 and TRBJ2-3, with D perhaps TRBD2 (5 bases). The CDR3 consists of 15 residues. V gave up 0 bases and J gave up 0 bases, with 7 bases separating them. Germline values: CDR1 LGHNT, CDR2 FRNRAP. In nucleotides, the CDR3 is TGTGCTAGTGGTTTGGTACCGGGGAGCACAGATACGCAGTATTTT. Its protein product is CASGLVPGSTDTQYF.

This clone was observed a few times. The J gene is TRBJ1-4, the V gene TRBV4-1; D not certain. CDR1 and CDR2 from the germline V gene are MGHRA and YSYEKL. Trimming took off 0 bases at V and 7 bases at J, with 15 bases between the two ends. This CDR3 region has 16 residues. DNA for the CDR3: TGCGCCAGCAGCCAAGATAACGGGGTTTTTTTTGAAAAACTGTTTTTT. Encoded protein: CASSQDNGVFFEKLFF.

The chain links TRBV29-1 to TRBJ2-1; no reliable D call. Germline loops: CDR1 SQVTM, CDR2 ANQGSEA. Trimming pared 7 bases from V and 5 bases from J, leaving 15 bases between. The CDR3 totals 13 residues. In DNA, the CDR3 is TGCAGCGCAGAGGTGCCCTGGGACAATGAGCAGTTCTTC. It is translated as CSAEVPWDNEQFF.

As regards this clone: At the DNA level, this CDR3 is encoded by other sequences in the same sample as well. V gene TRBV29-1 combines with J gene TRBJ2-1, with TRBD2 matching 9 bases. J was trimmed by 12 bases and V by 1 base; bases with no gene match: 19. The CDR3 totals 17 residues. CDR1 and CDR2 from the germline V gene are SQVTM and ANQGSEA. CDR3 nucleotide sequence: TGCAGCGTTGAAGCACTTACCGGGACTAGCAACCCCTATGGGCAGTTCTTC. This codes for CSVEALTGTSNPYGQFF.

The chain has TRBV27 and TRBJ2-6; 7 nucleotides agree with TRBD1. With V trimmed by 6 bases and J by 2 bases, 4 bases remained unmatched. The CDR3 is made up of 15 amino acids. Per germline, CDR1 MNHEY and CDR2 SMNVEV (reference sequence). The CDR3 is CASRPTGAGANVLTF. CDR3 DNA: TGTGCCAGCAGACCTACAGGGGCTGGGGCCAACGTCCTGACTTTC.

V usage is TRBV19 and J usage is TRBJ1-1; D perhaps matches TRBD1 (5 bases). Germline assignment: CDR1 LNHDA and CDR2 SQIVND (reference sequence). The V end lost 1 base, the J end lost 4 bases, and 13 bases lay between the germline ends. CDR3 length: 15 residues. In DNA form, the CDR3 reads TGTGCCAGTAGTATAGGGGGCGCGTGGTTCACTGAAGCTTTCTTT. This gives the protein CASSIGGAWFTEAFF.

CDR3 in DNA: TGTGCCAGCAGTAGGGGGGGCCCTAATGAAAAACTGTTTTTT. Amino acid sequence: CASSRGGPNEKLFF. The V gene is TRBV28, the J gene TRBJ1-4, with D possibly being TRBD1 (6 bases). CDR1 and CDR2 from the germline V gene are MDHEN and SYDVKM. Trimming left V 5 bases short and J 3 bases short, with 10 bases between. The CDR3 loop spans 14 amino acids. The variable domain in full, completed from reference TRBV28 and TRBJ1-4, reads DVKVTQSSRYLVKRTGEKVFLECVQDMDHENMFWYRQDPGLGLRLIYFSYDVKMKEKGDIPEGYSVSREKKERFSLILESASTNQTSMYLCASSRGGPNEKLFFGSGTQLSVL.

The rearrangement links TRBV4-3 to TRBJ2-1, with 9 bases that match TRBD2. The CDR3 spans 16 residues. V trimming: 8 bases; J trimming: 2 bases; junction bases outside the gene matches: 10. Germline V gene data show CDR1 as LGHNA and CDR2 as YSLEER. Here the CDR3 reads CASCSTAGGAYNEQFF. In nucleotides, the CDR3 is TGCGCCAGCTGCTCCACAGCGGGAGGAGCCTACAATGAGCAGTTCTTC.

The J gene is TRBJ2-7, the V gene TRBV29-1, with D perhaps matching TRBD2 (6 bases). V lost 3 bases, J lost 0 bases, and 15 bases lay in between. The CDR3 runs 15 residues. From germline, CDR1 is SQVTM and CDR2 ANQGSEA. The CDR3 region has the DNA TGCAGCGTTGATCTGTTGGCGGGGAGCTCCTACGAGCAGTACGTC. It codes for CSVDLLAGSSYEQYV.

V gene TRBV19 combines with J gene TRBJ2-3; weak D call: TRBD1 (5 bases). CDR3 length: 14 residues. Germline CDR1 is LNHDA and CDR2 is SQIVND (reference sequence). Trimming took 3 bases from V and 2 from J, leaving 9 bases between them. The DNA for the CDR3 is TGTGCCAGTAGTATGGCCGGACACACAGATACGCAGTATTTT. This codes for CASSMAGHTDTQYF.

For the CDR3, the DNA is TGCGCCAGCAACCCCTTCCCCAAAACAGGGCCCAACTCCTACGAGCAGTACTTC. This encodes CASNPFPKTGPNSYEQYF. The genes are TRBV4-1 and TRBJ2-7, with TRBD1 as a possible D gene (6 bases). Trimming pared 7 bases from V and 0 bases from J, leaving 25 bases between. The CDR3 contains 18 residues. CDR1 and CDR2 (germline): MGHRA, YSYEKL.

The chain has TRBV15 and TRBJ1-2; D is perhaps TRBD1 (6 bases). Trimming shortened V by 1 base and J by 6 bases, and 12 bases separated the two germline ends. Germline values: CDR1 LNHNV, CDR2 YYDKDF (reference sequence). CDR3 length: 14 amino acids. As DNA, the CDR3 is TGTGCCACCAGCAGAGTGCAGGGGCCCGATGGCTACACCTTC. This sequence encodes CATSRVQGPDGYTF.

The genes are TRBV10-3 and TRBJ2-1, with 10 positions matching TRBD2. The ends lost 0 bases at V and 2 bases at J; junction bases unmatched: 10. Germline CDR1 and CDR2: ENHRY and SYGVKD. The CDR3 is 19 residues long. The CDR3 DNA is TGTGCCATCAGTGAGTCGAACCCCTCCAGCGGGAGGGCCTACAATGAGCAGTTCTTC. Its protein is CAISESNPSSGRAYNEQFF.

This clone has just one count. The chain employs TRBV15 and TRBJ2-3, with a tentative D call TRBD2 (5 bases). Germline assignment: CDR1 LNHNV and CDR2 YYDKDF (reference sequence). The CDR3 consists of 17 residues. Trimming left V 0 bases short and J 0 bases short, with 13 bases between. CDR3 DNA: TGTGCCACCAGCAGAGATCGTGAGGGAGTCAGCACAGATACGCAGTATTTT. Translating it yields CATSRDREGVSTDTQYF.

This chain connects TRBV27 to TRBJ2-7; 8 bases fit TRBD1. Germline V gives CDR1 MNHEY, CDR2 SMNVEV (reference sequence). V shed 1 base and J 1 base; nucleotides not matched to a gene: 6. The CDR3 loop spans 16 amino acids. CDR3 DNA sequence: TGTGCCAGCAGTTTATTGGGGACAGGTGTATCCTACGAGCAGTACTTC. This gives the protein CASSLLGTGVSYEQYF.

V gene TRBV5-1 combines with J gene TRBJ2-3, with 7 bases fitting TRBD1. The trim removed 4 bases at V and 0 bases at J, leaving 2 bases unmatched. CDR1 is SGHRS, CDR2 YFSETQ, per germline. CDR3 length: 14 residues. This chain's CDR3 is CASSPGQSTDTQYF. The DNA of the CDR3 is TGCGCCAGCAGCCCGGGACAGAGCACAGATACGCAGTATTTT.

This clone was found once. The chain uses TRBV29-1 and TRBJ1-1; 10 bases agree with TRBD1. Germline V gene data show CDR1 as SQVTM and CDR2 as ANQGSEA. V was clipped by 4 bases and J by 5 bases; unmatched bases: 10. The CDR3 runs to 15 residues. The CDR3 spells CSVVWTGGGGTEAFF. The CDR3 nucleotides are TGCAGCGTTGTCTGGACAGGGGGAGGGGGGACTGAAGCTTTCTTT.

This sequence joins TRBV12-5 and TRBJ2-7; D is unclear. V lost 3 bases to trimming and J lost 3 bases, with 3 bases between them. The CDR3 has 11 residues. Germline lookup yields CDR1 LGHNT and CDR2 FRNRAP. CDR3 coding DNA: TGTGCTAGTGGTTTTAGCTACGAGCAGTACTTC. Its protein product is CASGFSYEQYF.

The gene calls are TRBV30 and TRBJ2-6; no clear D. V gave up 1 base and J gave up 0 bases, with 7 bases separating them. The CDR3 loop spans 15 amino acids. Germline CDR1 reads GTSNPN; CDR2 reads SVGIG (reference sequence). The CDR3 DNA reads as TGTGCCTGGAGTGAACACCGCTCTGGGGCCAACGTCCTGACTTTC. Its translation: CAWSEHRSGANVLTF.

V gene TRBV6-6 combines with J gene TRBJ2-7; D unclear. V gave up 4 bases and J gave up 7 bases, with 11 bases separating them. This CDR3 has 12 amino acids. The germline V gene has CDR1 MNHNY and CDR2 SVGAGI (reference sequence). CDR3 residues: CASSLHGWEQYV. Here the CDR3 DNA reads TGTGCCAGCAGTTTGCACGGCTGGGAGCAGTACGTC.